This TCR beta chain was captured in a study of T cells after yellow fever vaccination. Study context: Libraries from low-cell-number fractions were prepared with the SMART-Seq v4 Ultra Low Input RNA kit. Study-wide findings and caveats: Booster samples showed a return of most primary-vaccination clones (under 98% CD4, approximately 85% CD8). Of the clonotypes, a small share occurred in both CD4 and CD8 compartments.

A process of 5'RACE template switching, which added a universal primer site and UMIs, was used to make TCR cDNA. TCRdb used MiXCR to reprocess the 5' RACE reads, holding one entry per CDR3 protein. The sample yields roughly 330,000 distinct CDR3 sequences, roughly 4% seen once. Germline V gives CDR1 SSHAT, CDR2 FNYEAQ (reference sequence). The CDR3 contains 13 residues. The V gene lost 5 bases and the J gene lost 7 bases, with 11 bases spanning the gap. This clonotype was counted only a few times. Its antigen is not known. This chain uses TRBV7-7 with TRBJ2-2; the D gene could be TRBD1 or TRBD2 (5 bases each). The clonotype comes from a young man who received the YFV17D yellow fever vaccine. Specimen: PBMCs, collected 5 days after the yellow fever booster vaccination. Here the CDR3 reads CASSRGADGELFF. As DNA, the CDR3 is TGTGCCAGCAGCCGAGGGGCGGACGGGGAGCTGTTTTTT.